The TCR beta chain under discussion was sequenced for a study of T cell changes during pregnancy in multiple sclerosis. Germline V gene lookup returns CDR1 MDHEN and CDR2 SYDVKM. This CDR3 has 17 residues. Trimming took 6 bases from V and 0 from J, leaving 17 bases between them. The method was immunoSEQ multiplex PCR; TCRdb's version includes in-frame clones alone and lacks a portion of them. The sample gives about 93,000 clones, around 92% of which show up once; around 2% is in the top ten. The source material was peripheral blood, sampled after pregnancy. The receptor comes from a female donor with multiple sclerosis, enrolled in a pregnancy study. The chain recombines TRBV28 with TRBJ1-4; tentative D call: TRBD1 (5 bases). As DNA, the CDR3 is TGTGCCAGCAGGCTGGGGGGTCGAGGGGCAACTAATGAAAAACTGTTTTTT. Its protein is CASRLGGRGATNEKLFF.